Described below is a single T cell receptor (beta chain) sequence and its context. Trimming removed 0 bases at V and 4 bases at J, with 13 bases between. The CDR3 is made up of 16 amino acids. Germline lookup yields CDR1 MNHEY and CDR2 SVGAGI. The data stem from a study of blood T cell repertoires in COVID-19. Generated by immunoSEQ multiplex PCR, the TCRdb table keeps only in-frame clones and is missing some. This repertoire shows some 250,000 clones, about four fifths found once; its top ten account for about 3%. The chain recombines TRBV6-5 with TRBJ1-3; D unclear. The specimen sequenced was peripheral blood. The sequence was obtained from a woman younger than 30 with acute or convalescent COVID-19. The CDR3 DNA reads TGTGCCAGCAGTTACTCGGCTACAGATTTAGGAAACACCATATATTTT. It translates to CASSYSATDLGNTIYF.